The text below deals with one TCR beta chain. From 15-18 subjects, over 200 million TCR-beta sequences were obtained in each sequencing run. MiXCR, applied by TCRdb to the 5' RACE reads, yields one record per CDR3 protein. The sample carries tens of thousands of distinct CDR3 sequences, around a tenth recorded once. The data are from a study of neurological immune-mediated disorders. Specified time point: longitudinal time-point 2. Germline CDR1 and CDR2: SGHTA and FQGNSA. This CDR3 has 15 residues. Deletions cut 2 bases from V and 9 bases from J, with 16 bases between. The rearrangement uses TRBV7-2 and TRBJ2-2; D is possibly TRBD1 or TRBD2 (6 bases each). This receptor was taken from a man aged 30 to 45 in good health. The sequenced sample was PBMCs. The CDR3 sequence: CASSLSAEGGRELFF. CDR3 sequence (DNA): TGTGCCAGCAGCTTATCCGCGGAAGGGGGGCGGGAGCTGTTTTTT.